The rows below give T cell receptor beta chains drawn from one sample of a study of OX40 agonist ivuxolimab in advanced cancers. Produced via immunoSEQ multiplex PCR; TCRdb's table is partial and in-frame only. The sample comprises under 70,000 clones, roughly nine tenths of which are singletons, and more than 7.5% rests with the top ten. This specimen consisted of CD4+ or CD8+ T cells sorted from blood, obtained in a trial of the OX40 agonist ivuxolimab. These receptors all come from an adult with an advanced solid tumor such as melanoma, head and neck, liver or kidney cancer. CDR3s include the opening cysteine and the closing phenylalanine or tryptophan. The D gene is left open where the match is weak. The size field is filled for only some rows; it gives once, few, many or a size class.

>.|TRBD1|TRBV4-1|TRBJ2-7
CASSQDGTGAYEQYF
TGCGCCAGCAGCCAAGACGGGACAGGGGCCTACGAGCAGTACTTC
>.|.|TRBV13|TRBJ2-5
CASSLGGGPGAQYF
TGTGCCAGCAGCTTAGGCGGGGGGCCTGGGGCCCAGTACTTC
>.|.|TRBV7-9|TRBJ2-1
CASSLGGAGFEQFF
TGTGCCAGCAGCTTAGGAGGCGCAGGGTTTGAGCAGTTCTTC
>.|TRBD1|TRBV11-2|TRBJ2-4
CASSLGTGFISYF
TGTGCCAGCAGCTTGGGGACAGGGTTTATTTCGTACTTC
>.|.|TRBV30|TRBJ2-7
CAWSPGGGGYEQYF
TGTGCCTGGAGCCCAGGGGGGGGCGGATACGAGCAGTACTTC
>.|.|TRBV4-1|TRBJ1-1
CASSSDPYTEAFF
TGCGCCAGCAGCTCTGACCCCTACACTGAAGCTTTCTTT
>.|TRBD2|TRBV11-2|TRBJ2-5
CASSLAGGLETQYF
TGTGCCAGCAGCTTAGCGGGGGGGCTGGAGACCCAGTACTTC
>.|TRBD1|TRBV7-7|TRBJ2-7
CASSLGQGHEQYF
TGTGCCAGCAGCCTCGGACAGGGCCACGAGCAGTACTTC
>.|.|TRBV19|TRBJ2-1
CASSIGFNEQFF
TGTGCCAGTAGTATCGGGTTCAATGAGCAGTTCTTC
>.|.|TRBV6-1|TRBJ2-3
CASSDVWGSDTQYF
TGTGCCAGCAGTGATGTATGGGGTTCAGATACGCAGTATTTT
>.|.|TRBV25-1|TRBJ1-2
CASSELGDGYGYTF
TGTGCCAGCAGTGAATTGGGTGACGGCTATGGCTACACCTTC
>.|.|TRBV29-1|TRBJ2-6
CSVEGGAHSGANVLTF
TGCAGCGTTGAGGGGGGAGCGCACTCTGGGGCCAACGTCCTGACTTTC
>.|TRBD2|TRBV7-6|TRBJ2-3
CASSQSSGGQYF
TGTGCCAGCAGCCAGTCTAGCGGGGGGCAGTATTTT
>.|.|TRBV5-1|TRBJ2-2
CASSSTGELFF
TGCGCCAGCAGCAGCACCGGGGAGCTGTTTTTT
>.|.|TRBV23-1|TRBJ1-2
CASSHPGGNYGYTF
TGCGCCAGCAGTCATCCGGGGGGTAACTATGGCTACACCTTC
>.|.|TRBV9|TRBJ2-7
CASSVGGSPYEQYF
TGTGCCAGCAGCGTAGGCGGCAGTCCCTACGAGCAGTACTTC
>once|.|TRBV5-4|TRBJ2-2
CASSPNPPRGTGELFF
TGTGCCAGCAGCCCTAACCCGCCAAGGGGGACCGGGGAGCTGTTTTTT
>.|.|TRBV30|TRBJ1-4
CAWSVFLATNEKLFF
TGTGCCTGGAGTGTATTTCTTGCAACTAATGAAAAACTGTTTTTT